This is a list of T cell receptor beta chains from one sample in a study of post-analysis software for immune sequencing data. TCRdb called the PCR reads again in MiXCR, with one record for every CDR3 protein. The table lists more than 450,000 distinct CDR3 sequences, around 47% of them singletons. The sample taken for sequencing was blood. The source of these receptors is a girl aged 10 to 17 with multiple sclerosis. CDR3s include the opening cysteine and the closing phenylalanine or tryptophan. Each record gives: CDR3 DNA, CDR3 protein, D gene, clone size, J gene, V gene. A D gene is named only where the DNA matches it firmly. Size is omitted from some rows. Given values are once, few, many or a class for expanded clones.

cdr3_nt: TGCGCCAGCAGCCTGGGAGGTTTGGCTCCGCTCAATGAGCAGTTCTTC
cdr3_aa: CASSLGGLAPLNEQFF
d_call: NA
clone_size: NA
j_call: TRBJ2-1
v_call: TRBV5-1

cdr3_nt: TGTGCCAGCAGGAGGGGCAAGATCTCGGCTGAAGCTTTCTTT
cdr3_aa: CASRRGKISAEAFF
d_call: NA
clone_size: few
j_call: TRBJ1-1
v_call: TRBV28

cdr3_nt: TGTGCCAGCAGTTTAAGACAGGGGGCAGATGAGCAGTTCTTC
cdr3_aa: CASSLRQGADEQFF
d_call: TRBD1
clone_size: NA
j_call: TRBJ2-1
v_call: TRBV27

cdr3_nt: TGTGCCAGCAGGCCCCTAGGGGGAAGAGGTGGCTACACCTTC
cdr3_aa: CASRPLGGRGGYTF
d_call: NA
clone_size: few
j_call: TRBJ1-2
v_call: TRBV28

cdr3_nt: TGCGCCAGCAGCCTAGGGACCACTAAGCTGTTGGAGACCCAGTACTTC
cdr3_aa: CASSLGTTKLLETQYF
d_call: NA
clone_size: NA
j_call: TRBJ2-5
v_call: TRBV5-1

cdr3_nt: TGTGCCAGCAGTCCCGGGACAGAACTTCTTGGGCAGTTCTTC
cdr3_aa: CASSPGTELLGQFF
d_call: TRBD1
clone_size: NA
j_call: TRBJ2-1
v_call: TRBV12-3/TRBV12-4

cdr3_nt: TGTGCCAGCAGCTCTTGGGGCGTTAATGAGCAGTTCTTC
cdr3_aa: CASSSWGVNEQFF
d_call: NA
clone_size: NA
j_call: TRBJ2-1
v_call: TRBV13

cdr3_nt: TGTGCCAGCAGTTACTCGAGTAGCGATAACGGGAATGAGCAGTTCTTC
cdr3_aa: CASSYSSSDNGNEQFF
d_call: NA
clone_size: NA
j_call: TRBJ2-1
v_call: TRBV6-6

cdr3_nt: TGTGCCAGCCACACCAGGGGGGAGGCCACAGATACGCAGTATTTT
cdr3_aa: CASHTRGEATDTQYF
d_call: NA
clone_size: few
j_call: TRBJ2-3
v_call: TRBV12-3/TRBV12-4

cdr3_nt: TGTGCCAGCAGCCCACTCGGAGAAATGAACACTGAAGCTTTCTTT
cdr3_aa: CASSPLGEMNTEAFF
d_call: NA
clone_size: few
j_call: TRBJ1-1
v_call: TRBV9

cdr3_nt: TGTGCCAGTTCGGTACGCGGCGTCTATGGCTACACCTTC
cdr3_aa: CASSVRGVYGYTF
d_call: NA
clone_size: NA
j_call: TRBJ1-2
v_call: TRBV6-2/TRBV6-3

cdr3_nt: TGTGCCAGCAGTTTACAGGGGGTACTTACTCATGGCTCCTACAATGAGCAGTTCTTC
cdr3_aa: CASSLQGVLTHGSYNEQFF
d_call: TRBD1
clone_size: NA
j_call: TRBJ2-1
v_call: TRBV6-5

cdr3_nt: TGTGCCAGCAGCCCCCACCCGGCTGGGAGCTCCTACAATGAGCAGTTCTTC
cdr3_aa: CASSPHPAGSSYNEQFF
d_call: NA
clone_size: NA
j_call: TRBJ2-1
v_call: TRBV7-9

cdr3_nt: TGTGCCAGCAGCCCCCCGAGGGGGGGGATCTACAATGAGCAGTTCTTC
cdr3_aa: CASSPPRGGIYNEQFF
d_call: NA
clone_size: few
j_call: TRBJ2-1
v_call: TRBV7-9

cdr3_nt: TGCGCCAGCAGCTGGGACCTAGCGGGGGGGTACAATGAGCAGTTCTTC
cdr3_aa: CASSWDLAGGYNEQFF
d_call: TRBD2
clone_size: NA
j_call: TRBJ2-1
v_call: TRBV5-1

cdr3_nt: TGTGCCAGCAGAAACCGGGCCTCAGGGCAAGCTTTCTTT
cdr3_aa: CASRNRASGQAFF
d_call: NA
clone_size: NA
j_call: TRBJ1-1
v_call: TRBV6-5

cdr3_nt: TGTGCCATCAACAGCGGACAGGGGGCGACGGATACGCAGTATTTT
cdr3_aa: CAINSGQGATDTQYF
d_call: TRBD1
clone_size: NA
j_call: TRBJ2-3
v_call: TRBV10-3

cdr3_nt: TGCAGTGCCCCCGGGACAGCCTACGAGCAGTACTTC
cdr3_aa: CSAPGTAYEQYF
d_call: TRBD1
clone_size: few
j_call: TRBJ2-7
v_call: TRBV20-1

cdr3_nt: TGTGCCATCAGTGAGCCCTCTGGACCGAGAAACACTGAAGCTTTCTTT
cdr3_aa: CAISEPSGPRNTEAFF
d_call: NA
clone_size: NA
j_call: TRBJ1-1
v_call: TRBV10-3

cdr3_nt: TGTGCCAGCAGCCCCCCCATGAAGACCCAGTACTTC
cdr3_aa: CASSPPMKTQYF
d_call: NA
clone_size: few
j_call: TRBJ2-5
v_call: TRBV3-1

cdr3_nt: TGTGCCATCAGCGGGAGAAGGGACAATGAGCAGTTCTTC
cdr3_aa: CAISGRRDNEQFF
d_call: TRBD2
clone_size: NA
j_call: TRBJ2-1
v_call: TRBV12-3/TRBV12-4

cdr3_nt: TGCGCCAGCAGCATCCCGGACAGTTACGAGCAGTACTTC
cdr3_aa: CASSIPDSYEQYF
d_call: NA
clone_size: NA
j_call: TRBJ2-7
v_call: TRBV5-1

cdr3_nt: TGCGCCAGCAGCAGATACGGACAGCTTGAACTTACCTACGAGCAGTACTTC
cdr3_aa: CASSRYGQLELTYEQYF
d_call: NA
clone_size: NA
j_call: TRBJ2-7
v_call: TRBV5-1

cdr3_nt: TGTGCCATCAGTGAGTCAGCGGGGACTGAAGCTTTCTTT
cdr3_aa: CAISESAGTEAFF
d_call: NA
clone_size: NA
j_call: TRBJ1-1
v_call: TRBV10-3

cdr3_nt: TGTGCCAGCAGTTACTCCCCGGACAGGCAAGAGACCCAGTACTTC
cdr3_aa: CASSYSPDRQETQYF
d_call: TRBD1
clone_size: NA
j_call: TRBJ2-5
v_call: TRBV6-5

cdr3_nt: TGTGCCAGCAGTTCCTTTCCTCGGGAGGACAACAATGAGCAGTTCTTC
cdr3_aa: CASSSFPREDNNEQFF
d_call: TRBD2
clone_size: few
j_call: TRBJ2-1
v_call: TRBV27

cdr3_nt: TGTGCCAGCAGTGAATTCGGACAGGACCTCTATGGCTACACCTTC
cdr3_aa: CASSEFGQDLYGYTF
d_call: TRBD1
clone_size: NA
j_call: TRBJ1-2
v_call: TRBV25-1

cdr3_nt: TGCGCCAGCAGCACGGATCCGAACACTGAAGCTTTCTTT
cdr3_aa: CASSTDPNTEAFF
d_call: NA
clone_size: NA
j_call: TRBJ1-1
v_call: TRBV5-1

cdr3_nt: TGTGCCAGCAGCGTATCGGACTATTCCACCTACGAGCAGTACTTC
cdr3_aa: CASSVSDYSTYEQYF
d_call: NA
clone_size: NA
j_call: TRBJ2-7
v_call: TRBV11-3

cdr3_nt: TGTGCCTGGAGTGGACAGGGGAAGGCTTTCTTT
cdr3_aa: CAWSGQGKAFF
d_call: TRBD1
clone_size: few
j_call: TRBJ1-1
v_call: TRBV30

cdr3_nt: TGTGCCAGCAGCGTAGCAATAAGCTCTCCGGATACGCAGTATTTT
cdr3_aa: CASSVAISSPDTQYF
d_call: NA
clone_size: few
j_call: TRBJ2-3
v_call: TRBV9

cdr3_nt: TGTGCCATCAGCCGGGGGCTAAGGGGAGAGACCCAGTACTTC
cdr3_aa: CAISRGLRGETQYF
d_call: NA
clone_size: NA
j_call: TRBJ2-5
v_call: TRBV10-3

cdr3_nt: TGTGCCAGCAGCCACTGGGACAGGGGGAACACTGAAGCTTTCTTT
cdr3_aa: CASSHWDRGNTEAFF
d_call: TRBD1
clone_size: NA
j_call: TRBJ1-1
v_call: TRBV14

cdr3_nt: TGTGCCAGCAGAAGGACAGGGTCATCTGGGGCCAACGTCCTGACTTTC
cdr3_aa: CASRRTGSSGANVLTF
d_call: TRBD1
clone_size: NA
j_call: TRBJ2-6
v_call: TRBV11-2

cdr3_nt: TGTGCCACCAGTGGACCCCCCGGGACCCAGGGGCTCGAACGGGGCAAAAACATTCAGTACTTC
cdr3_aa: CATSGPPGTQGLERGKNIQYF
d_call: NA
clone_size: NA
j_call: TRBJ2-4
v_call: TRBV24-1

cdr3_nt: TGCGCCAGCAGCTTCGACGCTAACTATGGCTACACCTTC
cdr3_aa: CASSFDANYGYTF
d_call: NA
clone_size: NA
j_call: TRBJ1-2
v_call: TRBV5-1

cdr3_nt: TGCGCCAGCAGCCCGAGAGCAAGGGGAGAGTACGAGCAGTACTTC
cdr3_aa: CASSPRARGEYEQYF
d_call: NA
clone_size: NA
j_call: TRBJ2-7
v_call: TRBV5-1

cdr3_nt: TGTGCCAGCAGCCAAGACCTAGGGGGGAGCTACAATGAGCAGTTCTTC
cdr3_aa: CASSQDLGGSYNEQFF
d_call: NA
clone_size: few
j_call: TRBJ2-1
v_call: TRBV4-2

cdr3_nt: TGTGCCAGCAGTTTCTGGGGACAGGGTTGGACTAGGAGGGCCAATGAGCAGTTCTTC
cdr3_aa: CASSFWGQGWTRRANEQFF
d_call: TRBD1
clone_size: NA
j_call: TRBJ2-1
v_call: TRBV12-3/TRBV12-4

cdr3_nt: TGTGCCAGCAGTTACTCGAGGGACATTGTACAGCCCCAGCATTTT
cdr3_aa: CASSYSRDIVQPQHF
d_call: NA
clone_size: NA
j_call: TRBJ1-5
v_call: TRBV6-2/TRBV6-3